This TCR beta chain was sequenced during a study of T cell repertoires in cytomegalovirus infection. CDR3 size: 15 residues. V lost 0 bases and J lost 8; bases outside the gene matches: 7. Germline loops: CDR1 SGHDT, CDR2 YYEEEE. TCRdb independently ran MiXCR on the reads; one entry per CDR3 protein. The table shows roughly 78,000 distinct CDR3 sequences, with approximately 40% occurring only once. Comment on this clonotype: The antigen remains unidentified.

V and J are TRBV5-6 and TRBJ2-1, with 8 bases fitting TRBD1. The specimen was CD8+ T cells from cultured PBMCs, collected from culture after CMV antigen stimulation. The receptor comes from a human donor in good health (CMV status not recorded). Some clones in this sample may be carry-over from other donors' samples. The CDR3: CASSLVGQGAYEQFF. CDR3 coding DNA: TGTGCCAGCAGCTTGGTTGGGCAGGGGGCGTATGAGCAGTTCTTC.